Listed below are T cell receptor beta chains from one sample, sequenced in a study of low-dose radiotherapy and immunotherapy resistance in tumors. One entry per CDR3 protein results from TCRdb running MiXCR on the reads. The sample carries 95,000 to 100,000 distinct CDR3 sequences, roughly 20% recorded once. The input for sequencing was PBMCs, taken after low-dose radiotherapy plus immunotherapy. The receptors were gathered from a male donor with prostate cancer. CDR3s include the opening cysteine and the closing phenylalanine or tryptophan. A D gene is named only where the DNA matches it firmly. Where a row states a size, it is once, few, many or the class of an expanded clone; other rows omit it.

CDR3 DNA: TGTGCCAGCACGGGGGTGACGGATACGCAGTATTTT; CDR3 protein: CASTGVTDTQYF; clone size: many; CDR3 length: 12; V gene: TRBV19; J gene: TRBJ2-3; D gene: .
CDR3 DNA: TGTGCCATCAGTGAGTCGGGCGAGCAGTACTTC; CDR3 protein: CAISESGEQYF; clone size: many; CDR3 length: 11; V gene: TRBV10-3; J gene: TRBJ2-7; D gene: .
CDR3 DNA: TGTGCCAGCTCACCACGGGAGGGCACAGATACGCAGTATTTT; CDR3 protein: CASSPREGTDTQYF; clone size: few; CDR3 length: 14; V gene: TRBV18; J gene: TRBJ2-3; D gene: .
CDR3 DNA: TGTGCCTGGAGCTACCGGGACGGGGCCTATGGCTACACCTTC; CDR3 protein: CAWSYRDGAYGYTF; clone size: .; CDR3 length: 14; V gene: TRBV30; J gene: TRBJ1-2; D gene: .
CDR3 DNA: TGTGCCAGCAGTGCCCGGGACAGGGGACTTCCTGAAGCTTTCTTT; CDR3 protein: CASSARDRGLPEAFF; clone size: many; CDR3 length: 15; V gene: TRBV12-3/TRBV12-4; J gene: TRBJ1-1; D gene: TRBD1
CDR3 DNA: TGTGCCAGCACTATCGGTCGGGCCGTTTTGGGGAGCAATCAACCCCAGCATTTT; CDR3 protein: CASTIGRAVLGSNQPQHF; clone size: many; CDR3 length: 18; V gene: TRBV7-8; J gene: TRBJ1-5; D gene: .
CDR3 DNA: TGTGCCAGCAGTCTCGGGGGATTATATAGCAATCAGCCCCAGCATTTT; CDR3 protein: CASSLGGLYSNQPQHF; clone size: few; CDR3 length: 16; V gene: TRBV12-3/TRBV12-4; J gene: TRBJ1-5; D gene: .
CDR3 DNA: TGTGCCAGCAAGATGATCGGGACTAGCCCTTTACAAAACATTCAGTACTTC; CDR3 protein: CASKMIGTSPLQNIQYF; clone size: .; CDR3 length: 17; V gene: TRBV2; J gene: TRBJ2-4; D gene: TRBD2
CDR3 DNA: TGTGCCAGCAGTTACTCGGGGGACACAGATACGCAGTATTTT; CDR3 protein: CASSYSGDTDTQYF; clone size: many; CDR3 length: 14; V gene: TRBV6-6; J gene: TRBJ2-3; D gene: .
CDR3 DNA: .; CDR3 protein: CSATPSGDLAGELFFF; clone size: .; CDR3 length: 16; V gene: TRBV20-1; J gene: TRBJ2-2; D gene: .